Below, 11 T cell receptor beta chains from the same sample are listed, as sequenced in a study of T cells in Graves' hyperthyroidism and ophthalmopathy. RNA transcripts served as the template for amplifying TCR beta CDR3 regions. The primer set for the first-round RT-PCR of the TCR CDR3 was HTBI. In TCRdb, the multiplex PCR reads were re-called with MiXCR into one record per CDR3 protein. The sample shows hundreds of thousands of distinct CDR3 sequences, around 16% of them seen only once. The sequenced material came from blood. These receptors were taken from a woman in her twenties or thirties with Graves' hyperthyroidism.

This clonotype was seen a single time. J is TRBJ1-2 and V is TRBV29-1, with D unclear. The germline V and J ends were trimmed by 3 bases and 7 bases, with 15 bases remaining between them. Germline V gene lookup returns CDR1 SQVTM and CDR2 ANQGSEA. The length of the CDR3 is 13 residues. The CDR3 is CSVDSNRGCGYTF. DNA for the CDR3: TGCAGCGTTGACTCCAATCGGGGATGTGGCTACACCTTC.

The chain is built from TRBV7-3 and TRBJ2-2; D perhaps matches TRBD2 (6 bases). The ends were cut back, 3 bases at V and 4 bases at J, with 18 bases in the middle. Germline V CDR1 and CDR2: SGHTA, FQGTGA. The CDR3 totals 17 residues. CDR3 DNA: TGTGCCAGCAGCTTTGACGCCGGGAGAGTCGGCACCGGGGAGCTGTTTTTT. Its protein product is CASSFDAGRVGTGELFF.

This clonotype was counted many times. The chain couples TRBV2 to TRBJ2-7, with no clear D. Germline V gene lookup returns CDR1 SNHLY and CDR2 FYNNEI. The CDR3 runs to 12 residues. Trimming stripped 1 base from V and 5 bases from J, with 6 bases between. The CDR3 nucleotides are TGTGCCAGCAGTGAAGACGCGAACGAGCAGTACTTC. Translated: CASSEDANEQYF. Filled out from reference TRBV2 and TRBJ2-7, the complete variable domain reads EPEVTQTPSHQVTQMGQEVILRCVPISNHLYFYWYRQILGQKVEFLVSFYNNEISEKSEIFDDQFSVERPDGSNFTLKIRSTKLEDSAMYFCASSEDANEQYFGPGTRLTVT.

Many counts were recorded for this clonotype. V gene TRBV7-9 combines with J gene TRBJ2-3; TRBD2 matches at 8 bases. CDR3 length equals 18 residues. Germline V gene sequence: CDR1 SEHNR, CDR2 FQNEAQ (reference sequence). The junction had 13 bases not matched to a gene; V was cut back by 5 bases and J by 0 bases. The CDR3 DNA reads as TGTGCCAGCAGCCCCCGTTCGGGGGGGACCATTAGCACAGATACGCAGTATTTT. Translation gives CASSPRSGGTISTDTQYF.

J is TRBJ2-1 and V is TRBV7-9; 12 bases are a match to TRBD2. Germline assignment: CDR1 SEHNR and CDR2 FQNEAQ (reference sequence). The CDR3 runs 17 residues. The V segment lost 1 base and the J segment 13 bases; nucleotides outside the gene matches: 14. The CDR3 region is CASSLGTRPSGRANQFF. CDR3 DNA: TGTGCCAGCAGCTTAGGAACCCGACCTAGCGGGAGGGCCAACCAGTTCTTC.

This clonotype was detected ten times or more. The CDR3 here is CASSQSNIQYF. Here the CDR3 DNA reads TGTGCCAGCAGCCAATCTAACATTCAGTACTTC. This chain links TRBV3-1 with TRBJ2-4; no reliable D call. CDR1 is LGHDT, CDR2 YNNKEL, per germline (reference sequence). V was shortened by 2 bases and J by 7 bases, with 3 bases between the two germline ends. This CDR3 comprises 11 residues. Together with reference TRBV3-1 and TRBJ2-4, the CDR3 gives the full variable domain: DTAVSQTPKYLVTQMGNDKSIKCEQNLGHDTMYWYKQDSKKFLKIMFSYNNKELIINETVPNRFSPKSPDKAHLNLHINSLELGDSAVYFCASSQSNIQYFGAGTRLSVL.

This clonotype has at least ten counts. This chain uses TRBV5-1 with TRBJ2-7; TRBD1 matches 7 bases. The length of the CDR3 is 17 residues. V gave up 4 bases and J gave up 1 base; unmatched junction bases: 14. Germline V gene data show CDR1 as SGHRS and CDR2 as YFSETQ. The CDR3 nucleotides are TGCGCCAGCAGCCAAACTCCAGGGACAGCCTATTCCTACGAGCAGTACTTC. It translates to CASSQTPGTAYSYEQYF.

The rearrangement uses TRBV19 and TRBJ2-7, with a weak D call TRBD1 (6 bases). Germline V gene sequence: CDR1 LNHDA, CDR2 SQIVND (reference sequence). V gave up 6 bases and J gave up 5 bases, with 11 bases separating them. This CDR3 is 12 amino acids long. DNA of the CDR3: TGTGCCAGTAGACAGGGATCCCACGAGCAGTACTTC. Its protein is CASRQGSHEQYF.

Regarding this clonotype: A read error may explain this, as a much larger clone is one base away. DNA of the CDR3: TGCGGTGCGAAACGGGACAAGGGTTGGGTTACGCAGTATTTT. Amino acid sequence: CGAKRDKGWVTQYF. The chain couples TRBV20-1 to TRBJ2-3, with D possibly being TRBD1 (6 bases). Germline V gives CDR1 DFQATT, CDR2 SNEGSKA (reference sequence). This CDR3 has 14 residues.

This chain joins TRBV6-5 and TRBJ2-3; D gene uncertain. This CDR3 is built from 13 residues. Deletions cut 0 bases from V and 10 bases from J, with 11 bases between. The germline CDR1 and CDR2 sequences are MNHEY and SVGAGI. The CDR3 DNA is TGTGCCAGCAGTTACTCCCCCGGAAACCCGCAGTATTTT. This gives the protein CASSYSPGNPQYF.

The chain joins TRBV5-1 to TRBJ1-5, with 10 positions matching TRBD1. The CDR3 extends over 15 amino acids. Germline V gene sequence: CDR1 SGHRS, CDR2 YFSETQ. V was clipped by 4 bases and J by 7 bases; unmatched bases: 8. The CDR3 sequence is CASSPTGGARQPQHF. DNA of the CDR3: TGCGCCAGCAGCCCGACAGGGGGCGCGCGACAGCCCCAGCATTTT.